This T cell receptor (beta chain) was captured in a study of cytomegalovirus exposure and HLA in healthy donors. Overall study findings and caveats: 87-base-pair reads could not separate some V segments, including TRBV6-2 and TRBV6-3.

The length of the CDR3 is 15 residues. Looked up from germline, CDR1 is MNHEY and CDR2 is SMNVEV (reference sequence). V shed 3 bases and J 4 bases; nucleotides not matched to a gene: 4. Researchers ran the PCR with 60 Vbeta and 13 Jbeta primers. The protocol was immunoSEQ multiplex PCR, while the TCRdb copy is restricted to in-frame clones and leaves out a portion. The data contain 130,000 or so clones, around 66% of them seen just once; the ten biggest clones take up around 8.8%. Turning to this clone: Its target is unknown. Other DNA sequences in the sample encode the same CDR3.

Sample: PBMCs. The TCR was taken from a woman aged 35 to 49 in good health and CMV-seropositive. The chain joins TRBV27 to TRBJ2-2; 8 positions agree with TRBD1. CDR3: CASSFGQGGTGELFF. The CDR3 region has the DNA TGTGCCAGCAGTTTCGGACAGGGTGGCACCGGGGAGCTGTTTTTT.